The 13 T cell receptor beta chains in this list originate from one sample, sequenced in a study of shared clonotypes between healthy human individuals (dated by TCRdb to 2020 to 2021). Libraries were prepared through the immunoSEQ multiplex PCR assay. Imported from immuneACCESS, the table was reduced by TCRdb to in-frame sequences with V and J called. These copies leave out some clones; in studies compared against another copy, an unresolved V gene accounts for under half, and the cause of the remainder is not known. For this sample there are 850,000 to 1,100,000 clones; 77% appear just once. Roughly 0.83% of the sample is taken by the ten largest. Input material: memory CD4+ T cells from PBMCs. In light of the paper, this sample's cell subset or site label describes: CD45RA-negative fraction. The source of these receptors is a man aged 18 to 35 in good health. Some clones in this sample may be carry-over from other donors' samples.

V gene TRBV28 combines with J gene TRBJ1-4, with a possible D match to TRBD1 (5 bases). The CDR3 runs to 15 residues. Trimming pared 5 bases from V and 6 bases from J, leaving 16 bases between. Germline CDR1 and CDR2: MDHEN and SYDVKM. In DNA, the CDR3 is TGTGCCAGCAGTCCCTCAGGTCGGGGCGATGAAAAACTGTTTTTT. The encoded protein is CASSPSGRGDEKLFF.

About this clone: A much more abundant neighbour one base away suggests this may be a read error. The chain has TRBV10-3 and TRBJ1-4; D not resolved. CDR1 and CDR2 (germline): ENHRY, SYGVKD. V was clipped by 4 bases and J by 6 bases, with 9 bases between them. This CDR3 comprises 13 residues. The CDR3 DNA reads TGTGCCATCAGTGGGCCGCGGGATGAAAAACTGTTTTTT. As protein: CAISGPRDEKLFF.

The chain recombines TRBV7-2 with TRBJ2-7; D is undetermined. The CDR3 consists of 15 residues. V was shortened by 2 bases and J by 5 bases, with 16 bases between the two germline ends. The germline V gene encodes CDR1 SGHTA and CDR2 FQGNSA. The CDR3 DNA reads TGTGCCAGCAGCTTAAAGACGGAAGCCTTCCACGAGCAGTACTTC. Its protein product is CASSLKTEAFHEQYF.

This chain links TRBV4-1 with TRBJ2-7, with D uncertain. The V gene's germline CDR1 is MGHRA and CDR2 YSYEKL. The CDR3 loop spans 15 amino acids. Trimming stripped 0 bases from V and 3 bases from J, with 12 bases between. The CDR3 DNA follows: TGCGCCAGCAGCCAAGAGGGCTTAAGAATCTACGAGCAGTACTTC. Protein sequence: CASSQEGLRIYEQYF.

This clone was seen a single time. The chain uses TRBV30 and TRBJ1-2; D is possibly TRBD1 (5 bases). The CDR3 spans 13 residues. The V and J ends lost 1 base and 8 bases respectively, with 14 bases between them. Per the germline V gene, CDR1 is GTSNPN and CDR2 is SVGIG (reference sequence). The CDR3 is CAWSEVRGSGYTF. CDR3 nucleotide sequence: TGTGCCTGGAGTGAGGTTCGGGGGTCGGGCTACACCTTC.

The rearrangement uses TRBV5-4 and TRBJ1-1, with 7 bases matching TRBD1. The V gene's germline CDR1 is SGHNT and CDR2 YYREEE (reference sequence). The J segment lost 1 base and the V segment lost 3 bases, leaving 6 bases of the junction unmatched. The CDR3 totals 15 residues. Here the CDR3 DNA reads TGTGCCAGCAGCTCGGGGGGACAGACGAACACTGAAGCTTTCTTT. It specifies CASSSGGQTNTEAFF.

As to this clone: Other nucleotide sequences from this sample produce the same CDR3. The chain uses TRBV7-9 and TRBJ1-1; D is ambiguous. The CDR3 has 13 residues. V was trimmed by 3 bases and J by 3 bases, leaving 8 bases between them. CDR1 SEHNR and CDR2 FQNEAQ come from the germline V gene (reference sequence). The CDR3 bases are TGTGCCAGCAGCTTGACCGGGGACACTGAAGCTTTCTTT. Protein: CASSLTGDTEAFF. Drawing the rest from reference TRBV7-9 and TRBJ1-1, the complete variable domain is DTGVSQNPRHKITKRGQNVTFRCDPISEHNRLYWYRQTLGQGPEFLTYFQNEAQLEKSRLLSDRFSAERPKGSFSTLEIQRTEQGDSAMYLCASSLTGDTEAFFGQGTRLTVV.

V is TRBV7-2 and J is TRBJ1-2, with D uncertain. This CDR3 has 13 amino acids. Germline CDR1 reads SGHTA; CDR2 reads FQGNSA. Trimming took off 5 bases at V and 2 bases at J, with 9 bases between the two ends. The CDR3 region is CASSEWLNYGYTF. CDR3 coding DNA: TGTGCCAGCAGCGAGTGGTTGAACTATGGCTACACCTTC.

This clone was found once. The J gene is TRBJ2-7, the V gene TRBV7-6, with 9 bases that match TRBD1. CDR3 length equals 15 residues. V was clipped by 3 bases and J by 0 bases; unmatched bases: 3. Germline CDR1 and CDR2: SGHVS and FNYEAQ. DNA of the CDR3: TGTGCCAGCAGCTTCACAGGGGGCTCCTCCTACGAGCAGTACTTC. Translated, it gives CASSFTGGSSYEQYF.

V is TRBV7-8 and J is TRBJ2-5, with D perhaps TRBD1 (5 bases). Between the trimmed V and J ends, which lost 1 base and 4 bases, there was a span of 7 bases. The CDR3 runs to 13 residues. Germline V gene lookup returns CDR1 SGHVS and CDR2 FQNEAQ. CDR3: CASSLVQGETQYF. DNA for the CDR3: TGTGCCAGCAGCTTAGTCCAGGGAGAGACCCAGTACTTC. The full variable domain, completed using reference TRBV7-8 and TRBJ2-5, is GAGVSQSPRYKVAKRGQDVALRCDPISGHVSLFWYQQALGQGPEFLTYFQNEAQLDKSGLPSDRFFAERPEGSVSTLKIQRTQQEDSAVYLCASSLVQGETQYFGPGTRLLVL.

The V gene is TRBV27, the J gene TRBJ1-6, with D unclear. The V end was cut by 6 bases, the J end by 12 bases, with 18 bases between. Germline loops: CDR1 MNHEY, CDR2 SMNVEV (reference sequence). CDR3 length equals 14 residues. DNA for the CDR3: TGTGCCAGCAGGAGGGAAATTGAGAGAGGACCCCTCCACTTT. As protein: CASRREIERGPLHF.

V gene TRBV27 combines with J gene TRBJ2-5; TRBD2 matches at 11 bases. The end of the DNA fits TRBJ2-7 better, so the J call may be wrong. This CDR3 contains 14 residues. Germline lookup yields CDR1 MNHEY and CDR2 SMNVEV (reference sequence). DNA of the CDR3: TGTGCCAGCAGGCTAGCGGGAGGCTCCTACGAGCAGTACTTC. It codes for CASRLAGGSYEQYF.

The CDR3 DNA reads as TGCGCCAGCAGCTGGGGCAGGACTAACACTGAAGCTTTCTTT. As protein: CASSWGRTNTEAFF. J is TRBJ1-1 and V is TRBV5-1; possibly TRBD1 for D (5 bases). This CDR3 has 14 residues. CDR1 SGHRS and CDR2 YFSETQ come from the germline V gene. The ends were cut back, 3 bases at V and 2 bases at J, with 11 bases in the middle.